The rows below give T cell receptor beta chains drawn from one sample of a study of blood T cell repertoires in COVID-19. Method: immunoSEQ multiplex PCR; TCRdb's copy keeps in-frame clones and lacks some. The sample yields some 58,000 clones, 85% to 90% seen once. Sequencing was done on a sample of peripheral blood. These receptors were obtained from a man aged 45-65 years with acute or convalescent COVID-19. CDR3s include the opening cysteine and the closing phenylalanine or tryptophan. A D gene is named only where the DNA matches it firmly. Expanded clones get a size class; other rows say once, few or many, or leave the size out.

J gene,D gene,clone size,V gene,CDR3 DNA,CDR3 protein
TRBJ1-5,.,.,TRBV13,TGTGCCAGCAGCTTTGGTGGCCTCGCGGGGCCCCAGCATTTT,CASSFGGLAGPQHF
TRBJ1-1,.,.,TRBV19,TGTGCCACCGGGGTCAGGGGAGGGACTGAAGCTTTCTTT,CATGVRGGTEAFF
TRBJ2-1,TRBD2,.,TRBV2,TGTGCCAGCAGGGCTAGCGGGGCAAGCTCCTACAATGAGCAGTTCTTC,CASRASGASSYNEQFF
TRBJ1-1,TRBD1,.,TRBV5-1,TGCGCCAGCAGCTTTAATTCGGGACAGACCATGAACACTGAAGCTTTCTTT,CASSFNSGQTMNTEAFF
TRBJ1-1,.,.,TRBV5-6,TGTGCCAGCAGCTTGGGCCCAGGGTCAAACACTGAAGCTTTCTTT,CASSLGPGSNTEAFF
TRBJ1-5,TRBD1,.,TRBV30,TGTGCCTGGAGGGTCGGGACAGGGGGCAGCAGCAATCAGCCCCAGCATTTT,CAWRVGTGGSSNQPQHF
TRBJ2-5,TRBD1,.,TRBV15,TGTGCCACCAGCAGAGTCCTCACAGGGGGCACAGAGACCCAGTACTTC,CATSRVLTGGTETQYF
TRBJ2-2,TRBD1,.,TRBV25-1,TGTGCCAGCAGTGATCCGGGACAGGGGTTCACCGGGGAGCTGTTTTTT,CASSDPGQGFTGELFF
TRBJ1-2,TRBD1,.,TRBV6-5,TGTGCCAGCACAAAGGACAGGGGCTTCAGTGGCTACACCTTC,CASTKDRGFSGYTF
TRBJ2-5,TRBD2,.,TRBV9,TGTGCCAGCAGCGTATTGAGCGGGAGTTTGGGAGAGACCCAGTACTTC,CASSVLSGSLGETQYF
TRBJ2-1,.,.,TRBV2,TGTGCCAGCAGTGAAAGTGGTCGGGAGCAGTTCTTC,CASSESGREQFF
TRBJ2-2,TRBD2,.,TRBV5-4,TGTGCCAGCAGGGAGGGACTAGCGGGGGGAAACACCGGGGAGCTGTTTTTT,CASREGLAGGNTGELFF
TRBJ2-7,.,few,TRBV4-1,TGCGCCAGCAGCCAAGACAATCGGGGAGGCTACGAGCAGTACTTC,CASSQDNRGGYEQYF
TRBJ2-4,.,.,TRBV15,TGTGCCACCAGCAGACCTCGGCCGGGTCGGGAAAACATTCAGTACTTC,CATSRPRPGRENIQYF
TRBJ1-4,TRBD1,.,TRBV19,TGTGCCAGTGCTCCGGGACAGGGTTTTGAAAAACTGTTTTTT,CASAPGQGFEKLFF
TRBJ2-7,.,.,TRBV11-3,TGTGCCAGCAGCTTAGAGTCCGGGGGATCCCGGCTCTACGAGCAGTACTTC,CASSLESGGSRLYEQYF
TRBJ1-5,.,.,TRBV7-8,TGTGCCAGCAGCTTGGAGGGAGGGTCCAATCAGCCCCAGCATTTT,CASSLEGGSNQPQHF
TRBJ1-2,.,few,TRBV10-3,TGTGCCACAGGAGGAGGCCATGGCTACACCTTC,CATGGGHGYTF
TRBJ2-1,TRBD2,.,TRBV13,TGTGCCAGCAGCCTAACTAGCGGGGGGACGGATGAGCAGTTCTTC,CASSLTSGGTDEQFF
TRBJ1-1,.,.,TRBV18,TGTGCCAGCTCGCCCCGGGTTCACGAGACTGAAGCTTTCTTT,CASSPRVHETEAFF
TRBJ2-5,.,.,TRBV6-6,TGTGCCAGCAGGGGGGGAGGAAAAGAGACCCAGTACTTC,CASRGGGKETQYF
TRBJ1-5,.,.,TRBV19,TGTGCCAGTATTACCATGCATCAGGGATTAAATCAGCCCCAGCATTTT,CASITMHQGLNQPQHF
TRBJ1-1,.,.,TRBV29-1,TGCAGCGTTGGGACTGGGGACACTGAAGCTTTCTTT,CSVGTGDTEAFF
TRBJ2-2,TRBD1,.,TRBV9,TGTGCCAGCAGCGTAAAAGGGACAGAGGATCGGGAGCTGTTTTTT,CASSVKGTEDRELFF
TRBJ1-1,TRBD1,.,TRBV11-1,TGTGCCAGCAGTTCCAGGGGGAAGGGTGAAGCTTTCTTT,CASSSRGKGEAFF
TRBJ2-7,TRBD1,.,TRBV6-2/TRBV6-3,TGTGCCAGCAGCACCCGGGACAGGTTCTACGAGCAGTACTTC,CASSTRDRFYEQYF
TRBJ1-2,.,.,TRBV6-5,TGTGCCAGCAGGACCGGAGGAGGGGCCGGTTATGGCTACACCTTC,CASRTGGGAGYGYTF
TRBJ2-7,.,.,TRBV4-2,TGTGCCAGCAGCCAAGGGCAGAATTACGAGCAGTACTTC,CASSQGQNYEQYF
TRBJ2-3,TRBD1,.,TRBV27,TGTGCCAGCAGTTTGAGGGCACAGGGGGGCACAGATACGCAGTATTTT,CASSLRAQGGTDTQYF
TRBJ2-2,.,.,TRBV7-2,TGTGCCAGCAGCTTAAGCGCAGACACCGGGGAGCTGTTTTTT,CASSLSADTGELFF
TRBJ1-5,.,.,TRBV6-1,TGTGCCAGCAGTGAAGTAGCGGTCAATCAGCCCCAGCATTTT,CASSEVAVNQPQHF
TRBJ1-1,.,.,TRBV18,TGTGCCAGCTCACCGATTCGGGGATTAACTGAAGCTTTCTTT,CASSPIRGLTEAFF
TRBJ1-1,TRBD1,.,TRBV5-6,TGTGCCAGCAGCTTGGCCCGGACAGGGAACACTGAAGCTTTCTTT,CASSLARTGNTEAFF
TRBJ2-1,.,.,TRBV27,TGTGCCAGCAGTCCCACCATGGCTAGCGCTCGTAGTGAGCAGTTCTTC,CASSPTMASARSEQFF
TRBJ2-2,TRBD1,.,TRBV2,TGTGCCAGCAGTGAAGAGGGGGCGGTCGGCGGGGAGCTGTTTTTT,CASSEEGAVGGELFF
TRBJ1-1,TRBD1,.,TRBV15,TGTGCCACCAGCACCGACAGGGGGAGGACTGAAGCTTTCTTT,CATSTDRGRTEAFF
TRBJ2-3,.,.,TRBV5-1,TGCGCCAGCAGCTTGCACAGTCCTAGCACAGATACGCAGTATTTT,CASSLHSPSTDTQYF
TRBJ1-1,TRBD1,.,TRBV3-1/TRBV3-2,TGTGCCAGCAGCCAACTCGGGACAGGGACGAACACTGAAGCTTTCTTT,CASSQLGTGTNTEAFF
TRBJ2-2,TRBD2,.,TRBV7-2,TGTGCCAGCAGCCCGGAAGCTAGCGGGAATGGCGGGGAGCTGTTTTTT,CASSPEASGNGGELFF
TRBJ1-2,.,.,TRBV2,TGTGCCAGCAGCCCAAGGACAGCGGCTAACTATGGCTACACCTTC,CASSPRTAANYGYTF
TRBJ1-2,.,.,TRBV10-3,TGTGCCATCAGTGAAGATGGGGGCGCGTGGGGCTACACCTTC,CAISEDGGAWGYTF
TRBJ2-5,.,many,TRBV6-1,TGTGCCAGCAGTGAAGCCGAGGCGTCCCAGTACTTC,CASSEAEASQYF
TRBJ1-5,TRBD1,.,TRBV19,TGTGCCAGTAGTATACAGGGGGCGCGAAGTCAGCCCCAGCATTTT,CASSIQGARSQPQHF
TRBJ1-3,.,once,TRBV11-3,TGTGCCAGCAGCTTAGACCAGGTGCTCTCTGGAAACACCATATATTTT,CASSLDQVLSGNTIYF
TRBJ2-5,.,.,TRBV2,TGTGCCAGCAGATCCGAAGAGACCCAGTACTTC,CASRSEETQYF
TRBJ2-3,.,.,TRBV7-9,TGTGCCAGCAAAGTAATAGCCACAGATACGCAGTATTTT,CASKVIATDTQYF
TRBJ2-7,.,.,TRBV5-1,TGCGCCAGCAGCCCGGGCGGGACGCAGACCTACGAGCAGTACTTC,CASSPGGTQTYEQYF
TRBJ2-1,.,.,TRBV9,TGTGCCAGCAGCGTAGTGGGTAGCGAGGGCAATGAGCAGTTCTTC,CASSVVGSEGNEQFF